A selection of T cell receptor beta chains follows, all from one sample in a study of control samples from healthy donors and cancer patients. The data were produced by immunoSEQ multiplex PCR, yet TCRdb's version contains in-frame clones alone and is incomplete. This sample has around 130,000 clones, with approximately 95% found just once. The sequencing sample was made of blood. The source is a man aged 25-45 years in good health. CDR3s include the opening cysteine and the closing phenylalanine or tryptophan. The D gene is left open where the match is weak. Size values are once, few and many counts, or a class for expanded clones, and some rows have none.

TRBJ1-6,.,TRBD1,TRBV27,CASSSQGYNSPLHF,TGTGCCAGCAGCTCACAGGGGTATAATTCACCCCTCCACTTT
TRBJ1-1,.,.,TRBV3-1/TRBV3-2,CASGGATEAFF,TGTGCCAGCGGGGGGGCAACTGAAGCTTTCTTT
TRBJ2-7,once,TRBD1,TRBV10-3,CAISDPRTGVYEQYF,TGTGCCATCAGTGACCCGAGGACAGGGGTGTACGAGCAGTACTTC
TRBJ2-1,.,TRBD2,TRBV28,CASSLLLAGVDEQFF,TGTGCCAGCAGTTTGTTGTTAGCGGGGGTTGATGAGCAGTTCTTC
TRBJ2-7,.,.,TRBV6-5,CASRGLGAREQYF,TGTGCCAGCAGGGGCCTAGGGGCGAGGGAGCAGTACTTC
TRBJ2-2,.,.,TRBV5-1,CASSLARGANTGELFF,TGCGCCAGCAGCTTGGCGAGGGGCGCGAACACCGGGGAGCTGTTTTTT
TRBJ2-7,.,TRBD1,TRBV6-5,CASRGILTGPEQYF,TGTGCCAGCAGAGGCATACTGACAGGGCCCGAGCAGTACTTC
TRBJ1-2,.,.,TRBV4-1,CASSQESGTNYGYTF,TGCGCCAGCAGCCAAGAATCCGGCACTAACTATGGCTACACCTTC
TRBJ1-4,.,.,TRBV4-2,CASSHSEAATNEKLFF,TGTGCCAGCAGCCATTCCGAGGCAGCAACTAATGAAAAACTGTTTTTT
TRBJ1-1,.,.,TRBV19,CASSIGGASNTEAFF,TGTGCCAGTAGTATAGGGGGGGCCTCTAACACTGAAGCTTTCTTT
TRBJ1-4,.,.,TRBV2,CASRELRGAEKLFF,TGTGCCAGCAGAGAACTTAGAGGGGCAGAAAAACTGTTTTTT
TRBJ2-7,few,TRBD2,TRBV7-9,CASSSPGGGAEQYF,TGTGCCAGCAGCTCCCCGGGGGGGGGTGCCGAGCAGTACTTC
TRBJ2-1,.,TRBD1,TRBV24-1,CATSEGDRGRDNEQFF,TGTGCCACCAGTGAGGGGGACAGGGGGCGTGACAATGAGCAGTTCTTC
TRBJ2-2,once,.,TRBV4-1,CASSQGGGTGELFF,TGCGCCAGCAGCCAAGGAGGTGGCACCGGGGAGCTGTTTTTT
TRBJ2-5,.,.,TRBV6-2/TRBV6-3,CASSSISRLTRKQETQYF,TGTGCCAGCAGTTCCATCTCTCGCCTCACTAGGAAGCAAGAGACCCAGTACTTC
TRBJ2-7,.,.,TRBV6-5,CASSYYPEGHEQYF,TGTGCCAGCAGTTACTACCCGGAGGGACACGAGCAGTACTTC
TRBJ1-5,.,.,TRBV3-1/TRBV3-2,CASSQGPSNQPQHF,TGTGCCAGCAGCCAAGGGCCTAGCAATCAGCCCCAGCATTTT
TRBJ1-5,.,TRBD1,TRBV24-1,CATSEPGQANQPQHF,TGTGCCACCAGTGAACCTGGACAGGCCAATCAGCCCCAGCATTTT
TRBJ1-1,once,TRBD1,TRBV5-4,CASSLFDRGDTEAFF,TGTGCCAGCAGCTTGTTCGACAGGGGGGACACTGAAGCTTTCTTT
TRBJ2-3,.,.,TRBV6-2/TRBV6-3,CASSWDTDTQYF,TGTGCCAGCAGTTGGGACACAGATACGCAGTATTTT